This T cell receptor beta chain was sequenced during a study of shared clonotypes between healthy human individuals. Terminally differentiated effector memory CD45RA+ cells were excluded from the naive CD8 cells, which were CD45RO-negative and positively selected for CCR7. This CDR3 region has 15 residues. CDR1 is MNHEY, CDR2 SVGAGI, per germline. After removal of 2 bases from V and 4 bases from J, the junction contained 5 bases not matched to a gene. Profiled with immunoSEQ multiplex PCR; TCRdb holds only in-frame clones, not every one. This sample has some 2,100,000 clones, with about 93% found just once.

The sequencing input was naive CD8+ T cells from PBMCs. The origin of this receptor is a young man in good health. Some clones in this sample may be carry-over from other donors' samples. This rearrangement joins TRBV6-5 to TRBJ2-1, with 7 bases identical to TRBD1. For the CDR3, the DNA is TGTGCCAGCAGTTACGGGCAGGGGGTATACAATGAGCAGTTCTTC. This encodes CASSYGQGVYNEQFF.